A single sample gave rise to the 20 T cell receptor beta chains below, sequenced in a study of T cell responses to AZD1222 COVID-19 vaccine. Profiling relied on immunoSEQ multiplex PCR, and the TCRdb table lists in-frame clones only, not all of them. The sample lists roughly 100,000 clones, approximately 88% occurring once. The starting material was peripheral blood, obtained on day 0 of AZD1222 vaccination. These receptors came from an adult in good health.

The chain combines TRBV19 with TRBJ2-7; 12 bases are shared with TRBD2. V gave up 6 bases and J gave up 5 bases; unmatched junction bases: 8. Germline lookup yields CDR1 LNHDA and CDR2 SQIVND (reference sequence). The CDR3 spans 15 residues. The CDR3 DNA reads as TGTGCCAGTAGCCTTAGGACTAGCGGGAAAAACGAGCAGTACTTC. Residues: CASSLRTSGKNEQYF.

DNA of the CDR3: TGTGCCAGCAGCTTAACAGGGCAGGGCTTATACAATGAGCAGTTCTTC. Protein product: CASSLTGQGLYNEQFF. This rearrangement joins TRBV7-3 to TRBJ2-1; D may be TRBD1 (5 bases). The CDR3 length is 16 residues. Germline-derived CDR1 and CDR2 are SGHTA and FQGTGA. Trimming cost V 0 bases and J 4 bases, with 13 bases left between them.

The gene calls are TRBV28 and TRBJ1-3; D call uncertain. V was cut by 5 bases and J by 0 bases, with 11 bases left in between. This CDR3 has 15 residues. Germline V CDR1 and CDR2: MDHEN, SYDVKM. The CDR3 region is CASSVEVASGNTIYF. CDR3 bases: TGTGCCAGCAGTGTGGAAGTAGCCTCTGGAAACACCATATATTTT.

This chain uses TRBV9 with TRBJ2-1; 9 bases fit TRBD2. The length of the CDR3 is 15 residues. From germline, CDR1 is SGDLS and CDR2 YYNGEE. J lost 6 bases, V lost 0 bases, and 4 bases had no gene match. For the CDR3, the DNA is TGTGCCAGCAGCGTAGGCGGGGGGGCCTCCAATGAGCAGTTCTTC. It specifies CASSVGGGASNEQFF. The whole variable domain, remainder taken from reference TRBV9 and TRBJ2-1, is DSGVTQTPKHLITATGQRVTLRCSPRSGDLSVYWYQQSLDQGLQFLIQYYNGEERAKGNILERFSAQQFPDLHSELNLSSLELGDSALYFCASSVGGGASNEQFFGPGTRLTVL.

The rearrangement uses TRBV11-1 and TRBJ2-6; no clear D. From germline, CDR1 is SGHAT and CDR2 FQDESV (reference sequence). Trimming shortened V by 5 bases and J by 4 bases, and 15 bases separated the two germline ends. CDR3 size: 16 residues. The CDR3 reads CASSTTVRGGANVLTF. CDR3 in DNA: TGTGCCAGCAGCACTACAGTCCGCGGAGGGGCCAACGTCCTGACTTTC.

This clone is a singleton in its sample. Here the CDR3 reads CASSPQASGGAADTQYF. CDR3 in DNA: TGTGCCAGCAGCCCCCAGGCGAGCGGGGGGGCCGCAGATACGCAGTATTTT. This chain uses TRBV7-3 with TRBJ2-3; TRBD2 aligns across 10 bases. The ends lost 5 bases at V and 4 bases at J; junction bases unmatched: 12. Germline CDR1 reads SGHTA; CDR2 reads FQGTGA. The CDR3 has 17 residues.

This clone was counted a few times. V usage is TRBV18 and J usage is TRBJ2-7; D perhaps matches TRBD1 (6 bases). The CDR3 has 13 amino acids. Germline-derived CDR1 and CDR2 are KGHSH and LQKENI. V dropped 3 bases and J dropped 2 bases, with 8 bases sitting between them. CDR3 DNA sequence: TGTGCCAGCTCACCGCCAGGGGCCTACGAGCAGTACTTC. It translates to CASSPPGAYEQYF.

The CDR3 region is CASSFVGLTTGELFF. In nucleotides, the CDR3 is TGTGCCAGCAGTTTCGTGGGACTAACCACCGGGGAGCTGTTTTTT. The chain uses TRBV28 and TRBJ2-2; 7 nucleotides line up with TRBD2. From germline, CDR1 is MDHEN and CDR2 SYDVKM. V dropped 3 bases and J dropped 4; count of bases not matched to a gene: 5. This CDR3 region has 15 residues. The full variable domain, completed using reference TRBV28 and TRBJ2-2, is DVKVTQSSRYLVKRTGEKVFLECVQDMDHENMFWYRQDPGLGLRLIYFSYDVKMKEKGDIPEGYSVSREKKERFSLILESASTNQTSMYLCASSFVGLTTGELFFGEGSRLTVL.

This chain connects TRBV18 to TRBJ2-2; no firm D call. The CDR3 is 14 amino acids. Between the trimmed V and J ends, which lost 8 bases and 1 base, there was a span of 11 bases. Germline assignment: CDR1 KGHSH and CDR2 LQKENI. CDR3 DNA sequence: TGTGCCAGCGTCAGAGCAGGGAACACCGGGGAGCTGTTTTTT. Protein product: CASVRAGNTGELFF.

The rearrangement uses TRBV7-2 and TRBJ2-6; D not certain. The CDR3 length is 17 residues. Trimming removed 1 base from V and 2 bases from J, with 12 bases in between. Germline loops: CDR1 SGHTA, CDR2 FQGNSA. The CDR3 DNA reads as TGTGCCAGCAGCTTAGTTCCCCCGGGCACTGGGGCCAACGTCCTGACTTTC. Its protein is CASSLVPPGTGANVLTF. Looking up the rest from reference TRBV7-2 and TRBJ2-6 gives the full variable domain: GAGVSQSPSNKVTEKGKDVELRCDPISGHTALYWYRQSLGQGLEFLIYFQGNSAPDKSGLPSDRFSAERTGGSVSTLTIQRTQQEDSAVYLCASSLVPPGTGANVLTFGAGSRLTVL.

The CDR3 region has the DNA TGTGCCAGTAGTCCCCGGACAGGGGTATCAACGGGCAATCAGCCCCAGCATTTT. It yields the protein CASSPRTGVSTGNQPQHF. J is TRBJ1-5 and V is TRBV19; 9 nucleotides line up with TRBD1. The V segment lost 5 bases and the J segment 2 bases; nucleotides outside the gene matches: 13. Looked up from germline, CDR1 is LNHDA and CDR2 is SQIVND (reference sequence). The CDR3 length is 18 residues.

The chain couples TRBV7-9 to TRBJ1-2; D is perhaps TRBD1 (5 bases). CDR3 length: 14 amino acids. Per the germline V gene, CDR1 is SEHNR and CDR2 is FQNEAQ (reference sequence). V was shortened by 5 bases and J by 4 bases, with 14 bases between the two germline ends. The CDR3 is CASSAPRDAYGYTF. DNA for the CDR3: TGTGCCAGCAGCGCCCCCCGGGACGCCTATGGCTACACCTTC.

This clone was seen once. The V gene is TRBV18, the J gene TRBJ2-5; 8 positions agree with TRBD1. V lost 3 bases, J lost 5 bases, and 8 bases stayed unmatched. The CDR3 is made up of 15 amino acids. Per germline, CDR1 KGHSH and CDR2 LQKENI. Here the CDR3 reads CASSPGTGGGETQYF. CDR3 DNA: TGTGCCAGCTCACCTGGGACAGGAGGAGGTGAGACCCAGTACTTC.

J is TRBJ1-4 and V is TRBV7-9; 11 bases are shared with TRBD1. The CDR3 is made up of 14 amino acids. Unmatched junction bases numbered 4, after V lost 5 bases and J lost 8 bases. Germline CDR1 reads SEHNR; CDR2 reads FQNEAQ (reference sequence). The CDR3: CASSGWTGGEKLFF. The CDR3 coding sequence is TGTGCCAGCAGCGGATGGACAGGGGGCGAAAAACTGTTTTTT. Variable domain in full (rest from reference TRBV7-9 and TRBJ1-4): DTGVSQNPRHKITKRGQNVTFRCDPISEHNRLYWYRQTLGQGPEFLTYFQNEAQLEKSRLLSDRFSAERPKGSFSTLEIQRTEQGDSAMYLCASSGWTGGEKLFFGSGTQLSVL.

CDR3 sequence: CASSWDRRINEQFF. CDR3 nucleotide sequence: TGTGCCAGTAGTTGGGACAGGAGGATCAATGAGCAGTTCTTC. The V call is TRBV19, the J call TRBJ2-1; 8 nucleotides agree with TRBD1. Germline-derived CDR1 and CDR2 are LNHDA and SQIVND (reference sequence). The CDR3 length is 14 residues. V gave up 5 bases and J gave up 6 bases; unmatched junction bases: 6.

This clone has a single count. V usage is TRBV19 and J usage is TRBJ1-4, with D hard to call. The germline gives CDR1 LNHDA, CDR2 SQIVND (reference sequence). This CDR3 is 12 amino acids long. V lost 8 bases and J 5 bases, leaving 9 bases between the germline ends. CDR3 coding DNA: TGTGCCAGTCGGGAGTCAAATGAAAAACTGTTTTTT. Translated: CASRESNEKLFF.

The CDR3 DNA follows: TGTGCCAGCAGCTTATCAGAAGGAAACACTGAAGCTTTCTTT. Translation gives CASSLSEGNTEAFF. This chain connects TRBV11-3 to TRBJ1-1; no clear D. Germline V gene lookup returns CDR1 SGHNT and CDR2 YENEEA. CDR3 length: 14 residues. Trimming took 2 bases from V and 2 from J, leaving 9 bases between them.

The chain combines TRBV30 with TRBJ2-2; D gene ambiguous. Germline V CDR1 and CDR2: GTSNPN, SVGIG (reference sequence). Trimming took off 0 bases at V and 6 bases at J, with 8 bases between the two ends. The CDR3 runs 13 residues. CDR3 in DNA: TGTGCCTGGAGTGTCGTGCAGGCCGGGGAGCTGTTTTTT. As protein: CAWSVVQAGELFF.

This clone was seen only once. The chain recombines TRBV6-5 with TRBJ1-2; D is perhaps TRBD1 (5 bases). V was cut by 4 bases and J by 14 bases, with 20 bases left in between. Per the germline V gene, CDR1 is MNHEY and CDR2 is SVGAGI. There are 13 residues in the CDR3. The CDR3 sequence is CASSSGAAGEGTF. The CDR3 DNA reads TGTGCCAGCAGTTCCGGGGCGGCGGGAGAGGGGACCTTC.

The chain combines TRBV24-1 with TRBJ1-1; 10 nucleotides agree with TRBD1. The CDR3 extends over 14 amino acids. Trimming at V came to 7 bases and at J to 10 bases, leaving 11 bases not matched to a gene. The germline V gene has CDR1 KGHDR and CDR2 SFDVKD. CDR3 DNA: TGTGCCACCAGCGGGACAGGGGAAGGGGATGGAGCTTTCTTT. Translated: CATSGTGEGDGAFF.